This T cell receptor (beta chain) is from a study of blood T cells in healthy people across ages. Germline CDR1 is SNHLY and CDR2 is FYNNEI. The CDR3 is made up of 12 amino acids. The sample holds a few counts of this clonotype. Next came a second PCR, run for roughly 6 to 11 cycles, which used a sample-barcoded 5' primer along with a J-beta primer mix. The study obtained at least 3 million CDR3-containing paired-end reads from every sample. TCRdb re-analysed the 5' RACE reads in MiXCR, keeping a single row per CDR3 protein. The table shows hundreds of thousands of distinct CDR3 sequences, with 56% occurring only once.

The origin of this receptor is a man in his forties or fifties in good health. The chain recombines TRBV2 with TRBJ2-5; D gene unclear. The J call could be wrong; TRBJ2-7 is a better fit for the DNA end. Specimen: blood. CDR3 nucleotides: TGTGCCAGCAACGCAGGCGACTACGAGCAGTACTTC. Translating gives CASNAGDYEQYF.